These 11 T cell receptor beta chains came from one sample sequenced in a study of cytomegalovirus exposure and HLA in healthy donors. The primer mix had 60 Vbeta and 13 Jbeta primers. Here immunoSEQ multiplex PCR was the method, and the copy in TCRdb shows in-frame clones only, minus some. Among fewer than 250,000 clones listed, around 80% were seen once. The sequencing input was PBMCs. The receptors here all came from a man aged 40-49 years in good health and CMV-seropositive.

The chain uses TRBV13 and TRBJ2-1; possibly TRBD2 for D (5 bases). The CDR3 runs 14 residues. Germline values: CDR1 PRHDT, CDR2 FYEKMQ (reference sequence). Between the trimmed V and J ends, which lost 4 bases and 9 bases, there was a span of 16 bases. CDR3 residues: CASSSRPPAGEQFF. CDR3 nucleotide sequence: TGTGCCAGCAGCTCCCGACCCCCCGCGGGTGAGCAGTTCTTC.

J is TRBJ2-2 and V is TRBV7-9; 8 nucleotides agree with TRBD2. CDR3 length: 16 residues. J lost 4 bases, V lost 2 bases, and 6 bases had no gene match. The germline V gene encodes CDR1 SEHNR and CDR2 FQNEAQ (reference sequence). CDR3 amino acids: CASSLYAGGPTGELFF. Here the CDR3 DNA reads TGTGCCAGCAGCTTATATGCGGGAGGACCCACCGGGGAGCTGTTTTTT. Looking up the rest from reference TRBV7-9 and TRBJ2-2 gives the full variable domain: DTGVSQNPRHKITKRGQNVTFRCDPISEHNRLYWYRQTLGQGPEFLTYFQNEAQLEKSRLLSDRFSAERPKGSFSTLEIQRTEQGDSAMYLCASSLYAGGPTGELFFGEGSRLTVL.

Only one count was recorded for this clone. The chain is built from TRBV20-1 and TRBJ2-1, with D perhaps TRBD1 (6 bases). V was shortened by 4 bases and J by 9 bases, with 10 bases between the two germline ends. This CDR3 is built from 11 residues. The germline V gene encodes CDR1 DFQATT and CDR2 SNEGSKA (reference sequence). CDR3 sequence reads: CSATGDGEQFF. In nucleotides, the CDR3 is TGCAGTGCTACAGGGGACGGTGAGCAGTTCTTC.

This sequence joins TRBV4-2 and TRBJ2-1, with 11 bases fitting TRBD2. The CDR3 runs 16 residues. From germline, CDR1 is LGHNA and CDR2 YNFKEQ. V lost 0 bases and J lost 5; bases outside the gene matches: 3. The CDR3 protein is CASSQEGLAANNEQFF. As DNA, the CDR3 is TGTGCCAGCAGCCAAGAGGGACTAGCGGCTAACAATGAGCAGTTCTTC.

This chain uses TRBV7-6 with TRBJ2-1; 9 nucleotides line up with TRBD2. CDR1 and CDR2 (germline): SGHVS, FNYEAQ. The CDR3 runs 16 residues. V was pared by 1 base and J by 2 bases, with 3 bases of the junction left unmatched. CDR3 amino acids: CASSLEGGRAYNEQFF. The DNA for the CDR3 is TGTGCCAGCAGCTTAGAGGGCGGGAGGGCCTACAATGAGCAGTTCTTC.

This clone was seen just once. CDR3 loop: CASSSDRVRSGEKLFF. Here the CDR3 DNA reads TGTGCCAGCAGCTCGGACAGGGTCCGGTCGGGGGAAAAACTGTTTTTT. The J gene is TRBJ1-4, the V gene TRBV7-2; 8 nucleotides match TRBD1. The germline V gene has CDR1 SGHTA and CDR2 FQGNSA. The CDR3 has 16 residues. V was pared by 4 bases and J by 8 bases, with 12 bases of the junction left unmatched.

The CDR3 protein is CASSLAASGRQETQYF. Here the CDR3 DNA reads TGCGCCAGCAGCTTGGCCGCTAGCGGGAGGCAAGAGACCCAGTACTTC. The V call is TRBV5-1, the J call TRBJ2-5; 11 bases agree with TRBD2. Trimming at V came to 0 bases and at J to 2 bases, leaving 3 bases not matched to a gene. Germline V gene sequence: CDR1 SGHRS, CDR2 YFSETQ. The CDR3 is 16 amino acids.

The gene calls are TRBV19 and TRBJ1-2, with a tentative D call TRBD1 (5 bases). The CDR3 length is 16 residues. Germline V gene sequence: CDR1 LNHDA, CDR2 SQIVND (reference sequence). Trimming left V 6 bases short and J 8 bases short, with 25 bases between. In nucleotides, the CDR3 is TGTGCCAGTAGGAACAGAGAGGCGTATGGGACTAAGGGCTACACCTTC. It codes for CASRNREAYGTKGYTF.

V is TRBV19 and J is TRBJ1-2; 7 bases match TRBD1. Germline V CDR1 and CDR2: LNHDA, SQIVND (reference sequence). The trim removed 7 bases at V and 7 bases at J, leaving 6 bases unmatched. The CDR3 sequence is 12 residues long. Here the CDR3 DNA reads TGTGCCAGTAACACAGGGGCAGCTGGCTACACCTTC. Protein: CASNTGAAGYTF.

This clone showed up just once. The chain employs TRBV29-1 and TRBJ2-2; 8 bases map to TRBD2. J gave up 6 bases and V 5 bases, and 2 bases lay outside the gene matches. Germline V gives CDR1 SQVTM, CDR2 ANQGSEA. The CDR3 runs 12 residues. CDR3 in amino acids: CSVTGGSGELFF. Here the CDR3 DNA reads TGCAGCGTTACGGGGGGGTCCGGGGAGCTGTTTTTT.

The J gene is TRBJ2-7, the V gene TRBV7-6; D is possibly TRBD1 (5 bases). Germline V gene lookup returns CDR1 SGHVS and CDR2 FNYEAQ. The V end lost 5 bases, the J end lost 2 bases, and 22 bases lay between the germline ends. This CDR3 comprises 17 residues. DNA for the CDR3: TGTGCCAGCAGCCTAAAAATTAAGGGGAAGCACACCTACGAGCAGTACTTC. It specifies CASSLKIKGKHTYEQYF.